Sequencing of this T cell receptor beta chain was carried out in a study of blood T cell repertoires in COVID-19. TCRdb's table, derived via immunoSEQ multiplex PCR, lists solely in-frame clones and lacks some. The table lists 150,000 to 170,000 clones, around three quarters of them singletons. This CDR3 comprises 16 residues. Germline V lookup: CDR1 LGHNA, CDR2 YNFKEQ. Germline trimming cut 1 base from V and 4 bases from J; bases unmatched to any gene: 8. The receptor was isolated from a man older than 75 with acute or convalescent COVID-19. Sequences were obtained from peripheral blood. The J gene is TRBJ1-2, the V gene TRBV4-2, with TRBD1 identical over 8 bases. For the CDR3, the DNA is TGTGCCAGCAGCCAAGCGGGAGACAGGGGTTCCTATGGCTACACCTTC. It yields the protein CASSQAGDRGSYGYTF.